This entry lists 27 T cell receptor beta chains sequenced from one sample in a study of identical twins. TCRdb passed the 5' RACE reads through MiXCR, listing each CDR3 protein once. This sample has approximately 590,000 distinct CDR3 sequences; around 9.6% occur once, and the top ten carry 3%. The sample was also linked to a second study, of yellow fever vaccine responses in identical twins.

The source material was PBMCs. The receptors stem from a woman between 18 and 29 years old in good health.

The chain has TRBV5-1 and TRBJ2-2, with TRBD1 matching 7 bases. CDR3 length: 12 residues. The V gene's germline CDR1 is SGHRS and CDR2 YFSETQ. V trimming: 4 bases; J trimming: 8 bases; junction bases outside the gene matches: 2. The CDR3 DNA is TGCGCCAGCAGCAAGGGACAGGGGGAGCTGTTTTTT. It encodes CASSKGQGELFF.

This clonotype was seen only a few times. The J gene is TRBJ2-5, the V gene TRBV5-1, with D perhaps matching TRBD2 (5 bases). The CDR3 extends over 14 amino acids. With 0 bases removed from V and 3 bases from J, the gap between germline ends came to 9 bases. Germline V gene lookup returns CDR1 SGHRS and CDR2 YFSETQ. As DNA, the CDR3 is TGCGCCAGCAGCTTGGACGGGATTGAAGAGACCCAGTACTTC. Translation gives CASSLDGIEETQYF.

The CDR3 loop is CSAPGQGDEQYF. For the CDR3, the DNA is TGCAGTGCCCCAGGACAGGGTGACGAGCAGTACTTC. V and J are TRBV20-1 and TRBJ2-7; 8 bases map to TRBD1. Trimming took 6 bases from V and 5 from J; bases not matched to a gene: 6. The CDR3 sequence is 12 residues long. Per the germline V gene, CDR1 is DFQATT and CDR2 is SNEGSKA (reference sequence).

This clonotype was recorded a few times. The V gene is TRBV9, the J gene TRBJ2-7, with 9 bases fitting TRBD1. The CDR3 is 15 amino acids. Germline V gene lookup returns CDR1 SGDLS and CDR2 YYNGEE. With 3 bases clipped from V and 0 bases from J, the junction kept 4 bases outside the gene matches. The CDR3 loop reads CASSAGQGTSYEQYF. The CDR3 DNA is TGTGCCAGCAGCGCGGGACAGGGCACCTCCTACGAGCAGTACTTC. The full variable domain, with the rest looked up from reference TRBV9 and TRBJ2-7, is DSGVTQTPKHLITATGQRVTLRCSPRSGDLSVYWYQQSLDQGLQFLIQYYNGEERAKGNILERFSAQQFPDLHSELNLSSLELGDSALYFCASSAGQGTSYEQYFGPGTRLTVT.

J is TRBJ2-7 and V is TRBV12-3 or TRBV12-4; TRBD2 agrees at 7 bases. CDR3 length equals 15 residues. V shed 3 bases and J 1 base; nucleotides not matched to a gene: 6. The CDR3 sequence: CASSFPQRGSYEQYF. For the CDR3, the DNA is TGTGCCAGCAGTTTCCCCCAGCGGGGATCCTACGAGCAGTACTTC.

The chain recombines TRBV30 with TRBJ2-6; unclear D gene. The CDR3 runs 13 residues. V lost 5 bases and J lost 4, with 9 bases in between. Germline loops: CDR1 GTSNPN, CDR2 SVGIG (reference sequence). CDR3 protein: CAWGLGGANVLTF. The DNA for the CDR3 is TGTGCCTGGGGGTTGGGGGGGGCCAACGTCCTGACTTTC.

This clonotype was detected ten times or more. The chain is built from TRBV4-3 and TRBJ2-1, with D possibly being TRBD1 (5 bases). The CDR3 consists of 16 residues. CDR1 is LGHNA and CDR2 is YSLEER in the germline V gene. Trimming pared 4 bases from V and 4 bases from J, leaving 17 bases between. The CDR3 coding sequence is TGCGCCAGCAGCCCCTCGGTCCTAGGGGCTTACAATGAGCAGTTCTTC. As protein: CASSPSVLGAYNEQFF.

This clonotype was counted at least ten times. V usage is TRBV29-1 and J usage is TRBJ2-3; TRBD1 matches 7 bases. The CDR3 has 13 residues. Germline CDR1 SQVTM, CDR2 ANQGSEA. Trimming at V came to 7 bases and at J to 3 bases, leaving 7 bases not matched to a gene. CDR3: CSGQGVGTDTQYF. The CDR3 DNA follows: TGCAGCGGTCAGGGGGTGGGGACAGATACGCAGTATTTT.

The rearrangement joins TRBV5-1 to TRBJ2-7; D is unclear. V dropped 4 bases and J dropped 2 bases, with 13 bases sitting between them. The CDR3 is 14 amino acids. Germline V gene data show CDR1 as SGHRS and CDR2 as YFSETQ. This CDR3 reads CASSLSADPYEQYF. CDR3 nucleotide sequence: TGCGCCAGCAGCCTATCGGCAGATCCCTACGAGCAGTACTTC. Drawing the rest from reference TRBV5-1 and TRBJ2-7, the complete variable domain is KAGVTQTPRYLIKTRGQQVTLSCSPISGHRSVSWYQQTPGQGLQFLFEYFSETQRNKGNFPGRFSGRQFSNSRSEMNVSTLELGDSALYLCASSLSADPYEQYFGPGTRLTVT.

The chain is built from TRBV15 and TRBJ1-1; 8 bases map to TRBD1. Unmatched junction bases numbered 1, after V lost 1 base and J lost 0 bases. The germline gives CDR1 LNHNV, CDR2 YYDKDF (reference sequence). The CDR3 runs to 15 residues. The CDR3 is CATSRVDRVNTEAFF. The DNA for the CDR3 is TGTGCCACCAGCAGAGTGGACAGGGTGAACACTGAAGCTTTCTTT.

This clonotype turned up a few times. J is TRBJ2-7 and V is TRBV11-2; TRBD1 matches at 7 bases. The germline V gene has CDR1 SGHAT and CDR2 FQNNGV. The CDR3 has 18 amino acids. The ends lost 1 base at V and 3 bases at J; junction bases unmatched: 15. The CDR3 is CASSLGQRTGTTYYEQYF. In DNA, the CDR3 is TGTGCCAGCAGCTTAGGACAGAGGACAGGAACTACCTACTACGAGCAGTACTTC.

This clonotype was seen at least ten times. The chain links TRBV11-2 to TRBJ2-7; 8 bases map to TRBD2. The CDR3 extends over 12 amino acids. V trimming: 6 bases; J trimming: 3 bases; junction bases outside the gene matches: 1. Germline V gives CDR1 SGHAT, CDR2 FQNNGV. The CDR3 reads CASRRGGYEQYF. In DNA, the CDR3 is TGTGCCAGCAGACGGGGGGGCTACGAGCAGTACTTC.

This clonotype came up many times. This chain connects TRBV6-2 or TRBV6-3 to TRBJ2-7; 10 nucleotides match TRBD2. The germline CDR1 and CDR2 sequences are MNHEY and SVGEGT. V lost 5 bases and J lost 12; bases outside the gene matches: 10. The CDR3 sequence is 13 residues long. The CDR3 DNA reads as TGTGCCAGCAGTCTTACTAGCGGGACTCGTGCGTACTTC. Its protein product is CASSLTSGTRAYF.

The chain couples TRBV15 to TRBJ1-2, with D hard to call. There are 13 residues in the CDR3. V was cut by 0 bases and J by 5 bases, with 7 bases left in between. Germline CDR1 reads LNHNV; CDR2 reads YYDKDF (reference sequence). CDR3 nucleotide sequence: TGTGCCACCAGCAGAGATGAGGAGTATGGCTACACCTTC. As protein: CATSRDEEYGYTF.

Ten or more counts support this clonotype. The chain uses TRBV29-1 and TRBJ2-7, with TRBD2 matching over 12 bases. Trimming cost V 1 base and J 4 bases; bases outside gene matches: 2. The CDR3 contains 14 residues. Germline lookup yields CDR1 SQVTM and CDR2 ANQGSEA. The CDR3 nucleotides read TGCAGCGTTGAAGGGACTAGCGGGATATACGAGCAGTACTTC. It codes for CSVEGTSGIYEQYF.

This clonotype has at least ten counts. This chain links TRBV7-2 with TRBJ2-5, with no clear D. Germline-derived CDR1 and CDR2 are SGHTA and FQGNSA. This CDR3 has 12 amino acids. Trimming took 0 bases from V and 5 from J, leaving 4 bases between them. DNA for the CDR3: TGTGCCAGCAGCTTAGCGTGGGAGACCCAGTACTTC. Translation: CASSLAWETQYF.

This clonotype has only a few counts. This chain joins TRBV6-5 and TRBJ2-7, with a tentative D call TRBD1 (6 bases). The CDR3 is 14 residues long. The V end was cut by 7 bases, the J end by 3 bases, with 16 bases between. Germline V CDR1 and CDR2: MNHEY, SVGAGI. The CDR3 protein is CASNTLQGHYEQYF. CDR3 bases: TGTGCCAGCAATACTCTGCAGGGACACTACGAGCAGTACTTC.

This clonotype showed up just a few times. One end of the junction is discordant with germline, which a read error may explain. CDR3: CASSPGGGLVINF. CDR3 DNA sequence: TGTGCCAGCAGCCCCGGGGGTGGCCTGGTCATAAATTTT. V and J are TRBV4-2 and TRBJ2-3, with D possibly TRBD2 on 6 matching bases. This CDR3 has 13 amino acids. Germline V gene sequence: CDR1 LGHNA, CDR2 YNFKEQ.

The table lists this clonotype with a few counts. The chain joins TRBV4-3 to TRBJ2-5, with D unclear. V lost 0 bases and J lost 5, with 13 bases in between. This CDR3 contains 15 residues. Germline-derived CDR1 and CDR2 are LGHNA and YSLEER. The CDR3 region has the DNA TGCGCCAGCAGCCAAGATACGGCCATTGGCGAGACCCAGTACTTC. Translating it yields CASSQDTAIGETQYF.

There are a few counts of this clonotype. The V gene is TRBV14, the J gene TRBJ2-7, with 7 bases matching TRBD1. Per germline, CDR1 SGHDN and CDR2 FVKESK. Trimming removed 3 bases from V and 6 bases from J; junction bases left unmatched: 2. The CDR3 runs to 12 residues. The CDR3 bases are TGTGCCAGCAGCCATAACAGGGGCGAGCAGTACTTC. Its protein is CASSHNRGEQYF.

This rearrangement joins TRBV21-1 to TRBJ2-5; no DNA check was done on the table's D call, TRBD1. TRBV21-1 is termed a pseudogene. This CDR3 is built from 16 residues. The CDR3: CASSKEGGQGQETQYF. CDR3 sequence (DNA): TGTGCCAGCAGCAAAGAGGGAGGACAGGGGCAAGAGACCCAGTACTTC.

This clonotype was detected many times. DNA of the CDR3: TGTGCCAGCAGCTCCGGGCCGCACTTAGACACAGATACGCAGTATTTT. Translation: CASSSGPHLDTDTQYF. This chain uses TRBV5-5 with TRBJ2-3; D unclear. The CDR3 loop spans 16 amino acids. CDR1 SGHKS and CDR2 YYEKEE come from the germline V gene (reference sequence). V lost 3 bases, J lost 2 bases, and 16 bases lay in between.

The chain carries TRBV5-1 and TRBJ1-1; TRBD1 matches 9 bases. With V trimmed by 7 bases and J by 6 bases, 13 bases remained unmatched. This CDR3 contains 15 residues. Germline V CDR1 and CDR2: SGHRS, YFSETQ. CDR3 sequence: CASSGTGKSRAEAFF. The CDR3, as DNA: TGCGCCAGCTCCGGGACAGGGAAGTCAAGAGCTGAAGCTTTCTTT.

This clonotype was seen a few times. V is TRBV5-5 and J is TRBJ2-7; TRBD1 matches at 7 bases. The V and J ends lost 4 bases and 2 bases, in that order; junction bases with no gene match: 6. CDR1 and CDR2 (germline): SGHKS, YYEKEE (reference sequence). The CDR3 spans 14 residues. CDR3 amino acids: CASSDRVFAYEQYF. CDR3 DNA: TGTGCCAGCAGCGACAGGGTTTTTGCCTACGAGCAGTACTTC.

This clonotype was detected many times. The chain uses TRBV27 and TRBJ2-7; TRBD1 matches 9 bases. The trim removed 6 bases at V and 10 bases at J, leaving 13 bases unmatched. The CDR3 loop spans 14 amino acids. CDR1 and CDR2 from the germline V gene are MNHEY and SMNVEV (reference sequence). Here the CDR3 DNA reads TGTGCCAGCAGGTGGACAGGGGTCGTAGGGTCCCAGTACTTC. Its translation: CASRWTGVVGSQYF.

This chain links TRBV19 with TRBJ2-5; D is unclear. The CDR3 consists of 12 residues. Trimming removed 11 bases from V and 5 bases from J, with 15 bases in between. In germline, CDR1 is LNHDA, CDR2 SQIVND (reference sequence). Here the CDR3 DNA reads TGTGCCTCTGAACTCGTCCGGGAGACCCAGTACTTC. It encodes CASELVRETQYF.

This clonotype was seen a handful of times. The V and J genes are TRBV20-1 and TRBJ2-3; 14 bases agree with TRBD2. Losses at the gene ends were 5 bases for V and 6 bases for J; bases not matched to a gene: 10. Germline-derived CDR1 and CDR2 are DFQATT and SNEGSKA (reference sequence). This CDR3 spans 16 amino acids. CDR3 nucleotide sequence: TGCAGTGCTTACCGACTAGCGGGAGGGCGTCCCGATACGCAGTATTTT. Protein product: CSAYRLAGGRPDTQYF.